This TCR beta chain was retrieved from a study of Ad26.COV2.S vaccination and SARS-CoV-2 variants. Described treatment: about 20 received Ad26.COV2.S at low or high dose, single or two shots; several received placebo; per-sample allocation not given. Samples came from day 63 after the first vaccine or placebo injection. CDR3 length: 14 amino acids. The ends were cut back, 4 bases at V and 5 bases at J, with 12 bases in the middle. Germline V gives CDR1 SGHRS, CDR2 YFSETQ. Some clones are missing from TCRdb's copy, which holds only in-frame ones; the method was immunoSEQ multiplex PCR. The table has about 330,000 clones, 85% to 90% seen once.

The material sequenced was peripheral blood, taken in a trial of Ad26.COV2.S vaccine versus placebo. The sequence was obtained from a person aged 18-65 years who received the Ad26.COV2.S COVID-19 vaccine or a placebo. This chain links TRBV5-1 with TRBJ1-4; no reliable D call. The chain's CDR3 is CASSERRENEKLFF. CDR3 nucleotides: TGCGCCAGCAGCGAACGTAGGGAGAATGAAAAACTGTTTTTT.